This T cell receptor beta chain is drawn from a study of CD8+CD57+ T cells in acquired aplastic anemia. CDR1 and CDR2 from the germline V gene are DFQATT and SNEGSKA (reference sequence). V was trimmed by 5 bases and J by 4 bases, leaving 12 bases between them. The CDR3 totals 12 residues. Only patients with CD8+CD57+ cell expansion on flow cytometry were chosen for sequencing. TCR beta VDJ combinations and CDR3 sequences were profiled from genomic DNA. Each CDR3 protein is one row after TCRdb ran MiXCR on the reads. The sample holds about 200,000 distinct CDR3 sequences, 65% seen once. Study results and caveats: Between patients and controls, approximately 29 CD8+ CDR3 sequences were found in common.

Note on this clonotype: The antigen is unknown.

The chain uses TRBV20-1 and TRBJ2-7, with D possibly called TRBD1 or TRBD2 (5 bases each). The sequence came from a human donor with aplastic anemia. The sample was sorted CD4+, CD8+, or CD8+CD57+ T cells (not recorded which) from PBMCs. The CDR3, as DNA: TGCAGTGCTCCAGGGACCTCATACGAGCAGTACTTC. Protein product: CSAPGTSYEQYF.